This T cell receptor beta chain was sequenced in a study of T-cell reconstitution after alpha-beta-depleted transplantation in children. Findings and limits, study-wide: It was reported that alpha-beta T cells came from several hundred expanded graft clones (about two months after transplant). In some patients, recipient T cells and intrathymic progenitors surviving conditioning explained high day-60 diversity. Fresh T-cell production supplied most of the T-cell counts and diversity seen one year after transplant.

This clonotype is a singleton in its sample. Its antigen is as yet unknown. A much larger clone lies one base from this, so it may be a read error. Unique molecular identifiers were used in preparing the TCRbeta library. Using its own MiXCR run on the PCR reads, TCRdb lists one record per CDR3 protein. The table records 81,000 or so distinct CDR3 sequences, 15% to 19% of them present only once. The CDR3 runs to 14 residues. Germline V gene data show CDR1 as SGHRS and CDR2 as YFSETQ. J is TRBJ2-4 and V is TRBV5-1; no firm D call. This TCR was sampled from a male patient aged 2-15 years who had a stem cell transplant for acute lymphoblastic leukemia, so the T cells may come from the graft donor. The sequencing here drew on PBMCs, mostly from graft donor cells, taken 180 days after TCRalphabeta/CD19-depleted stem cell transplant. The CDR3 here is CARSLSVSKNIQYF. The CDR3 DNA is TGCGCCAGAAGCTTGTCGGTGTCCAAAAACATTCAGTACTTC.